Below, 7 T cell receptor beta chains from the same sample are listed, as sequenced in a study of blood T cell repertoires in COVID-19. Assay: immunoSEQ multiplex PCR; the TCRdb copy retains only in-frame clones and omits some. The table includes 85,000 to 130,000 clones, about four fifths detected once. The sample was peripheral blood. The receptors derive from an elderly woman with active or convalescent COVID-19.

The chain uses TRBV5-1 and TRBJ1-1; TRBD1 matches at 11 bases. Germline CDR1 is SGHRS and CDR2 is YFSETQ. After removal of 3 bases from V and 1 base from J, the junction contained 2 bases not matched to a gene. The CDR3 loop spans 15 amino acids. The CDR3 nucleotides are TGCGCCAGCAGCTGGACAGGGGGCACGAACACTGAAGCTTTCTTT. This gives the protein CASSWTGGTNTEAFF.

About this clone: The sample contains more than one DNA sequence encoding this CDR3. The chain carries TRBV20-1 and TRBJ2-1, with TRBD2 matching over 7 bases. The CDR3 covers 12 residues. Germline lookup yields CDR1 DFQATT and CDR2 SNEGSKA (reference sequence). J gave up 9 bases and V 3 bases, and 5 bases lay outside the gene matches. CDR3 sequence (DNA): TGCAGTGCTAGTAGTGGGAGGGTTGAGCAGTTCTTC. Amino acid sequence: CSASSGRVEQFF.

The rearrangement joins TRBV5-1 to TRBJ2-5; D ambiguous. The CDR3 is 14 amino acids. Trimming cost V 0 bases and J 1 base, with 7 bases left between them. The germline V gene encodes CDR1 SGHRS and CDR2 YFSETQ. The CDR3 loop reads CASSLGTVQETQYF. As DNA, the CDR3 is TGCGCCAGCAGCTTGGGTACAGTCCAAGAGACCCAGTACTTC.

A few counts support this clone. The V call is TRBV6-5, the J call TRBJ1-2, with D maybe TRBD1 (6 bases). This CDR3 region has 11 residues. Germline values: CDR1 MNHEY, CDR2 SVGAGI. V lost 6 bases to trimming and J lost 10 bases, with 12 bases between them. CDR3 sequence reads: CASRKDSHYTF. The CDR3 DNA reads TGTGCCAGCAGAAAGGACAGCCACTACACCTTC.

The J gene is TRBJ1-1, the V gene TRBV19, with D possibly being TRBD1 (5 bases). The ends were cut back, 3 bases at V and 4 bases at J, with 15 bases in the middle. CDR1 and CDR2 from the germline V gene are LNHDA and SQIVND (reference sequence). CDR3 length: 15 amino acids. The CDR3 DNA reads TGTGCCAGTAGTATTTTCGGGGGAAGTCGCACTGAAGCTTTCTTT. It translates to CASSIFGGSRTEAFF.

V usage is TRBV19 and J usage is TRBJ1-6, with 7 bases matching TRBD1. J lost 8 bases, V lost 5 bases, and 9 bases had no gene match. The CDR3 consists of 15 residues. Germline CDR1 and CDR2: LNHDA and SQIVND (reference sequence). The CDR3 DNA follows: TGTGCCAGTAGTCTATCGACAGGGATGGATTCACCCCTCCACTTT. Protein product: CASSLSTGMDSPLHF.

This rearrangement joins TRBV28 to TRBJ1-6, with unresolved D. CDR3 length equals 13 residues. CDR1 and CDR2 from the germline V gene are MDHEN and SYDVKM. Trimming stripped 9 bases from V and 7 bases from J, with 13 bases between. CDR3 nucleotides: TGTGCCAGTCAAGAGGAGGGCAATTCACCCCTCCACTTT. Translated: CASQEEGNSPLHF.